Shown below are 17 T cell receptor beta chains from a single sample sequenced in a study of T cell responses to AZD1222 COVID-19 vaccine. Assay used: immunoSEQ multiplex PCR; TCRdb lists only in-frame clones, some missing. The sample shows more than 110,000 clones, 85% to 90% of them seen only once. The sequenced sample was peripheral blood, obtained on day 0 of AZD1222 vaccination. Receptors were obtained from an adult in good health.

This clone showed up just once. The rearrangement links TRBV7-9 to TRBJ2-1; 13 nucleotides align to TRBD2. Trimming cost V 0 bases and J 8 bases; bases outside gene matches: 4. This CDR3 region has 16 residues. Germline V gene sequence: CDR1 SEHNR, CDR2 FQNEAQ (reference sequence). CDR3: CASSLATSGRGHEQFF. Written as DNA, the CDR3 is TGTGCCAGCAGCTTAGCAACTAGCGGGAGGGGGCATGAGCAGTTCTTC.

The rearrangement uses TRBV5-6 and TRBJ1-5; 8 nucleotides match TRBD1. The V segment lost 0 bases and the J segment 7 bases; nucleotides outside the gene matches: 6. Germline CDR1 reads SGHDT; CDR2 reads YYEEEE. CDR3 length: 15 residues. The chain's CDR3 is CASSLVGQVEQPQHF. The CDR3, as DNA: TGTGCCAGCAGCTTGGTGGGACAGGTTGAGCAGCCCCAGCATTTT.

V and J are TRBV4-3 and TRBJ2-7; no firm D call. Per the germline V gene, CDR1 is LGHNA and CDR2 is YSLEER. Trimming shortened V by 0 bases and J by 3 bases, and 6 bases separated the two germline ends. The CDR3 runs 13 residues. The CDR3: CASSQDRNYEQYF. The DNA for the CDR3 is TGCGCCAGCAGCCAAGACAGAAACTACGAGCAGTACTTC.

The rearrangement joins TRBV5-1 to TRBJ1-4; perhaps TRBD1 as D (5 bases). This CDR3 is 14 amino acids long. Looked up from germline, CDR1 is SGHRS and CDR2 is YFSETQ. V lost 0 bases, J lost 5 bases, and 8 bases lay in between. CDR3 nucleotides: TGCGCCAGCAGCTTGGGTCAGGGAAATGAAAAACTGTTTTTT. It yields the protein CASSLGQGNEKLFF.

The chain couples TRBV18 to TRBJ1-4; TRBD1 is a possible D gene (6 bases). Germline-derived CDR1 and CDR2 are KGHSH and LQKENI. Deletions cut 3 bases from V and 7 bases from J, with 15 bases between. The CDR3 loop spans 15 amino acids. CDR3 DNA: TGTGCCAGCTCACCTACAGGGTCACGGGGTGAAAAACTGTTTTTT. This encodes CASSPTGSRGEKLFF.

This chain uses TRBV5-1 with TRBJ2-5; D remains unclear. CDR1 is SGHRS, CDR2 YFSETQ, per germline. The CDR3 is 11 residues long. Trimming took off 4 bases at V and 0 bases at J, with 1 base between the two ends. DNA of the CDR3: TGCGCCAGCAGCAACCAAGAGACCCAGTACTTC. Amino acid sequence: CASSNQETQYF.

This chain links TRBV7-2 with TRBJ1-5; 8 nucleotides agree with TRBD1. This CDR3 contains 15 residues. J gave up 2 bases and V 5 bases, and 5 bases lay outside the gene matches. CDR1 and CDR2 (germline): SGHTA, FQGNSA. The CDR3 DNA follows: TGTGCCAGCAGCCCGTCAGGGGGCGGCAATCAGCCCCAGCATTTT. As protein: CASSPSGGGNQPQHF. The full variable domain, its missing parts supplied by reference TRBV7-2 and TRBJ1-5, is GAGVSQSPSNKVTEKGKDVELRCDPISGHTALYWYRQSLGQGLEFLIYFQGNSAPDKSGLPSDRFSAERTGGSVSTLTIQRTQQEDSAVYLCASSPSGGGNQPQHFGDGTRLSIL.

As DNA, the CDR3 is TGTGCCAGCGGGGGGAACCAATACAATGAGCAGTTCTTC. This sequence encodes CASGGNQYNEQFF. The chain recombines TRBV3-1 (or the pseudogene TRBV3-2) with TRBJ2-1, with TRBD2 as a possible D gene (6 bases). Germline values: CDR1 LGHDT, CDR2 YNNKEL (reference sequence). This CDR3 is built from 13 residues. Trimming pared 8 bases from V and 4 bases from J, leaving 12 bases between.

The V gene is TRBV7-9, the J gene TRBJ2-3; D not resolved. V shed 1 base and J shed 4 bases, with 15 bases lying between them. The CDR3 spans 16 residues. CDR1 is SEHNR and CDR2 is FQNEAQ in the germline V gene (reference sequence). The DNA of the CDR3 is TGTGCCAGCAGCTTAGTCGCCACCTGGACCCCAGATACGCAGTATTTT. This gives the protein CASSLVATWTPDTQYF.

This chain connects TRBV28 to TRBJ2-7, with D tentatively TRBD2 (5 bases). In germline, CDR1 is MDHEN, CDR2 SYDVKM. The CDR3 sequence is 15 residues long. Deletions cut 4 bases from V and 0 bases from J, with 13 bases between. This chain's CDR3 is CASSSVGESSYEQYF. In DNA form, the CDR3 reads TGTGCCAGCAGTTCTGTCGGGGAGAGCTCCTACGAGCAGTACTTC.

This chain uses TRBV7-9 with TRBJ2-3, with 7 bases that match TRBD2. Germline V gene data show CDR1 as SEHNR and CDR2 as FQNEAQ (reference sequence). CDR3 length: 16 residues. Trimming at V came to 2 bases and at J to 4 bases, leaving 9 bases not matched to a gene. Here the CDR3 DNA reads TGTGCCAGCAGCTTACTAGCTGGGGGGGGGTCAGATACGCAGTATTTT. Translating gives CASSLLAGGGSDTQYF.

This chain connects TRBV14 to TRBJ2-2; TRBD2 aligns across 8 bases. Germline values: CDR1 SGHDN, CDR2 FVKESK. Germline trimming cut 2 bases from V and 6 bases from J; bases unmatched to any gene: 8. The CDR3 extends over 16 amino acids. The CDR3 nucleotides read TGTGCCAGCAGCCAAAGGTCGGGAGGGCTTTCCGGGGAGCTGTTTTTT. It specifies CASSQRSGGLSGELFF. The variable domain in full, with the rest retrieved from reference TRBV14 and TRBJ2-2, is EAGVTQFPSHSVIEKGQTVTLRCDPISGHDNLYWYRRVMGKEIKFLLHFVKESKQDESGMPNNRFLAERTGGTYSTLKVQPAELEDSGVYFCASSQRSGGLSGELFFGEGSRLTVL.

The V gene is TRBV19, the J gene TRBJ2-1; 8 nucleotides line up with TRBD1. Germline CDR1 and CDR2: LNHDA and SQIVND (reference sequence). The CDR3 covers 14 residues. V was pared by 7 bases and J by 7 bases, with 9 bases of the junction left unmatched. CDR3 sequence reads: CASTPGTGTNEQFF. The CDR3 DNA sequence: TGTGCCAGTACACCCGGGACAGGCACTAATGAGCAGTTCTTC.

This clone has just one count. The chain recombines TRBV30 with TRBJ1-3; D is possibly TRBD1 (5 bases). The V and J ends lost 0 bases and 2 bases respectively, with 11 bases between them. The germline gives CDR1 GTSNPN, CDR2 SVGIG (reference sequence). The CDR3 sequence is 15 residues long. The CDR3 sequence: CAWSVDAGPGNTIYF. The CDR3 DNA reads TGTGCCTGGAGTGTTGATGCAGGGCCTGGAAACACCATATATTTT.

The CDR3 spells CASRVNTEAFF. In DNA form, the CDR3 reads TGTGCCAGCAGGGTAAACACTGAAGCTTTCTTT. The chain combines TRBV28 with TRBJ1-1; D call uncertain. The CDR3 loop spans 11 amino acids. Germline CDR1 reads MDHEN; CDR2 reads SYDVKM. The V and J ends lost 6 bases and 2 bases respectively, with 4 bases between them.

This chain links TRBV6-2 or TRBV6-3 with TRBJ2-3; weak D call: TRBD2 (5 bases). Germline lookup yields CDR1 MNHEY and CDR2 SVGEGT. The V gene lost 6 bases and the J gene lost 3 bases, with 10 bases spanning the gap. The CDR3 runs 13 residues. CDR3 sequence (DNA): TGTGCCAGCAGCTCCCGGGAAACAGATACGCAGTATTTT. Translating gives CASSSRETDTQYF.

The rearrangement joins TRBV14 to TRBJ1-1; D uncertain. The CDR3 contains 13 residues. Germline V gene lookup returns CDR1 SGHDN and CDR2 FVKESK. Trimming removed 9 bases from V and 0 bases from J, with 11 bases in between. As DNA, the CDR3 is TGTGCCAGTTCGCGTACGGTGAACACTGAAGCTTTCTTT. This translates into CASSRTVNTEAFF.